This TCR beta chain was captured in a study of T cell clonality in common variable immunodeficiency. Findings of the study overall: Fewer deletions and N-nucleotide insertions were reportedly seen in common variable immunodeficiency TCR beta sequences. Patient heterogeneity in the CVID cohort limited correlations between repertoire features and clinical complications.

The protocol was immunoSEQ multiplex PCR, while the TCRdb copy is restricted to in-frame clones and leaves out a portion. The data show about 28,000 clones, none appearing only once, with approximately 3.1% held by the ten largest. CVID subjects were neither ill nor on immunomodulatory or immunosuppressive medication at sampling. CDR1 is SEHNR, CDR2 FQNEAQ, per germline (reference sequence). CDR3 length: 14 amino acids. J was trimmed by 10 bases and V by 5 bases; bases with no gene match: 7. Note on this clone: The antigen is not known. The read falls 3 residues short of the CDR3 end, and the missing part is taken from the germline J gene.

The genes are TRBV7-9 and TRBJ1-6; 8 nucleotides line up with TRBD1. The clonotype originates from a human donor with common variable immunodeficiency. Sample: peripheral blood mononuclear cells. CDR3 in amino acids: CASSQDREESPLHF. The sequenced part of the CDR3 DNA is TGTGCCAGCAGCCAGGACAGGGAAGAATCACCC.